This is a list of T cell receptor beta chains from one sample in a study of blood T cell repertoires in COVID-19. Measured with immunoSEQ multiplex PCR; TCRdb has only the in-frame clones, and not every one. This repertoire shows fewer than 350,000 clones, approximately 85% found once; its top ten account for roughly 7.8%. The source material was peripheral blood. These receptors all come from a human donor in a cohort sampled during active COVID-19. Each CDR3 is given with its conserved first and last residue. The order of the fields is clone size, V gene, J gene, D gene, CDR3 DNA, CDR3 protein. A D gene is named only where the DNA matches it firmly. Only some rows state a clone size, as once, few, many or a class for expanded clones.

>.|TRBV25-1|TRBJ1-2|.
TGTGCCAGCAGTGGCGGTAACTATGGCTACACCTTC
CASSGGNYGYTF
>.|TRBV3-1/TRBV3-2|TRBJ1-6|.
TGTGCCAGCAGCCAAGATATCAGGGGATCACCCCTCCACTTT
CASSQDIRGSPLHF
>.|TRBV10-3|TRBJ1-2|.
TGTGCCATCAGTAGTCGGTATGGCTACACCTTC
CAISSRYGYTF
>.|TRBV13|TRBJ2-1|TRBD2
TGTGCCAGCAGACGCCTAGCGGGGGGTCTCCGGGAGCAGTTCTTC
CASRRLAGGLREQFF
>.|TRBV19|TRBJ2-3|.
TGTGCCAGTAGTCTGGAACTACCCACAGATACGCAGTATTTT
CASSLELPTDTQYF
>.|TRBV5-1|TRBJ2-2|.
TGCGCCAGCAGCTTCCGGGACACCTACACCGGGGAGCTGTTTTTT
CASSFRDTYTGELFF
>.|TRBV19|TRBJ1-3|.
TGTGCCAGTAGTCAAGGGGCCTCTGGAAACACCATATATTTT
CASSQGASGNTIYF
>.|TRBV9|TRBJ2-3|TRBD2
TGTGCCAGCAGCGGACTAGCGGGGGTCACAGATACGCAGTATTTT
CASSGLAGVTDTQYF
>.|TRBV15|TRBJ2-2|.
TGTGCCACCAGCAGATCAGGAACACGGACCGGGGAGCTGTTTTTT
CATSRSGTRTGELFF
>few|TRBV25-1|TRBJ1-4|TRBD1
TGTGCCAGCAGTGAGTTATATGGCCCGACAGGGGATAAAAAACTGTTTTTT
CASSELYGPTGDKKLFF
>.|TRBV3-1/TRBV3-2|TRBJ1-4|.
TGTGCCAGCAGCCAACGGCAGGGGTTTGGTGAAAAACTGTTTTTT
CASSQRQGFGEKLFF
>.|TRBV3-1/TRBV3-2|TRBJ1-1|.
TGTGCCAGCGGCAGAACGAACACTGAAGCTTTCTTT
CASGRTNTEAFF
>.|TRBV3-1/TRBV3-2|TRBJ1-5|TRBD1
TGTGCCAGCAGCCAGGACAGGAATCAGCCCCAGCATTTT
CASSQDRNQPQHF
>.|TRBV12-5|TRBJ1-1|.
TGTGCTAGTGGTTTGGTACTCGAAGGGGGTTTTAACACTGAAGCTTTCTTT
CASGLVLEGGFNTEAFF
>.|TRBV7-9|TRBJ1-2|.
TGTGCCAGCAGCTTCGGGGTTGACTATGGCTACACCTTC
CASSFGVDYGYTF
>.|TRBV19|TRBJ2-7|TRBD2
TGTGCCAGTAGTATAGGGGCCGGGGGGGGCGAGCAGTACTTC
CASSIGAGGGEQYF
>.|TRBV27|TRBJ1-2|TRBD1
TGTGCCAGCGGTACAGGGGCGCGGAACTATGGCTACACCTTC
CASGTGARNYGYTF
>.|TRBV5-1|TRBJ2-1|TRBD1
TGCGCCAGCAGCTTAGGGACAGTTTCCTACAATGAGCAGTTCTTC
CASSLGTVSYNEQFF
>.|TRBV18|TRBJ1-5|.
TGTGCCAGCTCACCAATTGGCGGGGGGTCACAGCCCCAGCATTTT
CASSPIGGGSQPQHF
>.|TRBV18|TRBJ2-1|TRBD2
TGTGCCAGCTCACCAGGGAGCGGGGATAATGAGCAGTTCTTC
CASSPGSGDNEQFF
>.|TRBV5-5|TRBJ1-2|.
TGTGCCAGCAGCGGACAGAATAACTATAACTATGGCTACACCTTC
CASSGQNNYNYGYTF
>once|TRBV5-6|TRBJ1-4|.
TGTGCCAGCAGCTTTTTCCAGGGAACTAATGAAAAACTGTTTTTT
CASSFFQGTNEKLFF
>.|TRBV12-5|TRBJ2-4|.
TGTGCTAGTGGTTTGGAGCCTAGCGATTCGAAGTACTTC
CASGLEPSDSKYF
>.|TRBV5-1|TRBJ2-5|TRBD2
TGCGCCAGCAGCCCCACCCGGACTAGCCAAGAGACCCAGTACTTC
CASSPTRTSQETQYF
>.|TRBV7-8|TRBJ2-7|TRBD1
TGTGCCAGCAGCGCCTGGGGGACAGGGGTTGACGAGCAGTACTTC
CASSAWGTGVDEQYF
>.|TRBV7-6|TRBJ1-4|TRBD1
TGTGCCAGCAGCTTAGTGGCGGGACAGATTAATGAAAAACTGTTTTTT
CASSLVAGQINEKLFF
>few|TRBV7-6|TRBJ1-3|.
TGTGCCAGCAGCCCATCGACAGTCTCTGGAAACACCATATATTTT
CASSPSTVSGNTIYF